This passage covers 11 T cell receptor beta chains from one sample sequenced in a study of cytomegalovirus exposure and HLA in healthy donors. It was with 60 Vbeta and 13 Jbeta primers that the PCR ran. Method: immunoSEQ multiplex PCR; TCRdb's copy keeps in-frame clones and lacks some. The sample yields over 35,000 clones, under 65% seen once. The specimen was PBMCs. These receptors came from a human donor in good health.

J is TRBJ1-4 and V is TRBV5-6; D possibly corresponds to TRBD1 (5 bases). The CDR3 extends over 15 amino acids. Germline V CDR1 and CDR2: SGHDT, YYEEEE. V lost 4 bases to trimming and J lost 2 bases, with 12 bases between them. The CDR3, as DNA: TGTGCCAGCAGCCGTGGGGGGTCCACTAATGAAAAACTGTTTTTT. Residues: CASSRGGSTNEKLFF. Drawing the rest from reference TRBV5-6 and TRBJ1-4, the complete variable domain is DAGVTQSPTHLIKTRGQQVTLRCSPKSGHDTVSWYQQALGQGPQFIFQYYEEEERQRGNFPDRFSGHQFPNYSSELNVNALLLGDSALYLCASSRGGSTNEKLFFGSGTQLSVL.

This clone was seen a few times. V usage is TRBV28 and J usage is TRBJ1-2; TRBD1 matches at 7 bases. Trimming at V came to 7 bases and at J to 4 bases, leaving 9 bases not matched to a gene. This CDR3 has 14 amino acids. The germline CDR1 and CDR2 sequences are MDHEN and SYDVKM. The chain's CDR3 is CASTLTGPPYGYTF. The CDR3 region has the DNA TGTGCCAGCACCTTGACAGGGCCCCCCTATGGCTACACCTTC.

The chain joins TRBV5-1 to TRBJ2-5; TRBD1 aligns across 10 bases. The J call may be incorrect, as the DNA end agrees better with TRBJ2-7. The CDR3 covers 15 residues. Germline CDR1 is SGHRS and CDR2 is YFSETQ. In DNA, the CDR3 is TGCGCCAGCAGCCTGACCGGGACAGGGGCTCGCGAGCAGTACTTC. Its translation: CASSLTGTGAREQYF.

This clone showed up just once. The chain links TRBV2 to TRBJ2-7; tentative D call: TRBD1 (5 bases). This CDR3 is built from 14 residues. V was clipped by 7 bases and J by 0 bases, with 13 bases between them. Germline V gives CDR1 SNHLY, CDR2 FYNNEI. The CDR3 region is CASTPQVSSYEQYF. The CDR3 nucleotides read TGTGCCAGCACCCCACAGGTGAGCTCCTACGAGCAGTACTTC.

CDR3 nucleotides: TGTGCCAGCTCACGCGAGGCCCTTCAGCCCCAGCATTTT. Translated: CASSREALQPQHF. V gene TRBV18 combines with J gene TRBJ1-5, with no clear D. Trimming cost V 4 bases and J 6 bases, with 10 bases left between them. Germline CDR1 is KGHSH and CDR2 is LQKENI. This CDR3 region has 13 residues. The full variable domain, in which reference TRBV18 and TRBJ1-5 provide the parts outside the CDR3, is NAGVMQNPRHLVRRRGQEARLRCSPMKGHSHVYWYRQLPEEGLKFMVYLQKENIIDESGMPKERFSAEFPKEGPSILRIQQVVRGDSAAYFCASSREALQPQHFGDGTRLSIL.

This clone was found once. This chain connects TRBV6-6 to TRBJ1-2; D is ambiguous. The CDR3 is 12 residues long. Trimming left V 6 bases short and J 5 bases short, with 10 bases between. Germline assignment: CDR1 MNHNY and CDR2 SVGAGI (reference sequence). As DNA, the CDR3 is TGTGCCAGCAGCCCCGGGTCATATGGCTACACCTTC. This codes for CASSPGSYGYTF.

V and J are TRBV29-1 and TRBJ2-1; no firm D call. Trimming took off 4 bases at V and 4 bases at J, with 8 bases between the two ends. This CDR3 comprises 12 residues. The germline V gene encodes CDR1 SQVTM and CDR2 ANQGSEA. The CDR3 loop reads CSVVSGYNEQFF. DNA of the CDR3: TGCAGCGTTGTATCCGGTTACAATGAGCAGTTCTTC.

This CDR3 is CASSEAREVGYEQYF. The CDR3 DNA reads as TGTGCCAGCAGTGAGGCACGAGAGGTTGGCTACGAGCAGTACTTC. The rearrangement joins TRBV6-1 to TRBJ2-7, with unresolved D. The germline CDR1 and CDR2 sequences are MNHNS and SASEGT. This CDR3 region has 15 residues. V lost 3 bases and J lost 3, with 15 bases in between.

The DNA of the CDR3 is TGTGCCAGCAGCTTAGTGGCGGGGAATCAGCCCCAGCATTTT. Translated, it gives CASSLVAGNQPQHF. The gene calls are TRBV11-2 and TRBJ1-5; unclear D gene. Germline V gives CDR1 SGHAT, CDR2 FQNNGV. V was pared by 1 base and J by 4 bases, with 8 bases between. The CDR3 contains 14 residues.

The chain is built from TRBV30 and TRBJ1-2, with D maybe TRBD1 (6 bases). This CDR3 region has 16 residues. Germline values: CDR1 GTSNPN, CDR2 SVGIG (reference sequence). The V and J ends lost 2 bases and 6 bases respectively, with 22 bases between them. The CDR3 sequence is CAWSLYNFRGTHGYTF. The CDR3 DNA is TGTGCCTGGAGTCTTTACAACTTCAGGGGTACCCATGGCTACACCTTC.

The CDR3 spells CASSQGLTITDTQYF. CDR3 DNA: TGCGCCAGCAGCCAGGGACTTACGATCACAGATACGCAGTATTTT. The gene calls are TRBV4-1 and TRBJ2-3, with D possibly being TRBD2 (6 bases). V gave up 3 bases and J gave up 2 bases, with 12 bases separating them. The CDR3 is 15 amino acids. Germline V gene data show CDR1 as MGHRA and CDR2 as YSYEKL.